The 32 T cell receptor beta chains below all came from one sample that was sequenced in a study of cytomegalovirus exposure and HLA in healthy donors. Use of 60 Vbeta and 13 Jbeta primers characterized the PCR. Measured with immunoSEQ multiplex PCR; TCRdb has only the in-frame clones, and not every one. The data show 150,000 to 200,000 clones, roughly 80% seen once. Material: PBMCs. These receptors all stem from a woman aged 18-29 years in good health and CMV-seronegative.

CDR3 sequence reads: CASGLVPRGLTYNEQFF. CDR3 nucleotides: TGTGCTAGTGGTTTGGTACCTCGCGGATTAACCTACAATGAGCAGTTCTTC. V and J are TRBV12-5 and TRBJ2-1; no clear D. The germline gives CDR1 LGHNT, CDR2 FRNRAP. The germline V and J ends were trimmed by 0 bases and 2 bases, with 14 bases remaining between them. This CDR3 is built from 17 residues.

In DNA form, the CDR3 reads TGTGCCAGCAGTTACGGCGGGGGGTCTGGGGCCAACGTCCTGACTTTC. It codes for CASSYGGGSGANVLTF. The V gene is TRBV6-5, the J gene TRBJ2-6, with 8 bases identical to TRBD2. The CDR3 sequence is 16 residues long. CDR1 and CDR2 (germline): MNHEY, SVGAGI. With 2 bases clipped from V and 1 base from J, the junction kept 1 base outside the gene matches.

This clone was seen only once. The V call is TRBV9, the J call TRBJ2-5, with TRBD2 identical over 13 bases. The CDR3 is 18 residues long. The V gene's germline CDR1 is SGDLS and CDR2 YYNGEE. After removal of 4 bases from V and 3 bases from J, the junction contained 12 bases not matched to a gene. The CDR3 spells CASSLGLAGRLGEETQYF. The CDR3 DNA is TGTGCCAGCAGCTTGGGACTAGCGGGAAGGCTTGGAGAAGAGACCCAGTACTTC. The full variable domain, with the rest looked up from reference TRBV9 and TRBJ2-5, is DSGVTQTPKHLITATGQRVTLRCSPRSGDLSVYWYQQSLDQGLQFLIQYYNGEERAKGNILERFSAQQFPDLHSELNLSSLELGDSALYFCASSLGLAGRLGEETQYFGPGTRLLVL.

This chain connects TRBV25-1 to TRBJ2-7; TRBD1 might be the D (6 bases). The CDR3 sequence is 15 residues long. Germline CDR1 reads MGHDK; CDR2 reads SYGVNS. The V and J ends lost 2 bases and 4 bases respectively, with 15 bases between them. CDR3 sequence (DNA): TGTGCCAGCAGTGAAGTAAACAGGGCAGGGTACGAGCAGTACTTC. It encodes CASSEVNRAGYEQYF.

This sequence joins TRBV12-5 and TRBJ2-5; D not resolved. This CDR3 has 13 residues. Germline CDR1 is LGHNT and CDR2 is FRNRAP. V was trimmed by 5 bases and J by 3 bases, leaving 10 bases between them. CDR3 DNA sequence: TGTGCTAGTGGTCTGGGATCTAAAGAGACCCAGTACTTC. Translation gives CASGLGSKETQYF. The full variable domain, with the rest looked up from reference TRBV12-5 and TRBJ2-5, is DARVTQTPRHKVTEMGQEVTMRCQPILGHNTVFWYRQTMMQGLELLAYFRNRAPLDDSGMPKDRFSAEMPDATLATLKIQPSEPRDSAVYFCASGLGSKETQYFGPGTRLLVL.

The rearrangement links TRBV11-2 to TRBJ1-6, with D perhaps matching TRBD1 (5 bases). This CDR3 has 16 amino acids. Germline values: CDR1 SGHAT, CDR2 FQNNGV. Trimming removed 1 base from V and 9 bases from J, with 16 bases in between. CDR3 coding DNA: TGTGCCAGCAGCTTAGGAAGCAGGGTGGTAGGTTCACCCCTCCACTTT. Protein sequence: CASSLGSRVVGSPLHF.

The V call is TRBV5-6, the J call TRBJ2-7; D is undetermined. CDR1 is SGHDT, CDR2 YYEEEE, per germline. Trimming stripped 6 bases from V and 1 base from J, with 14 bases between. The CDR3 runs to 14 residues. CDR3 nucleotides: TGTGCCAGCACCCCATATGGCAGGTCCTACGAGCAGTACTTC. It is translated as CASTPYGRSYEQYF. Drawing the rest from reference TRBV5-6 and TRBJ2-7, the complete variable domain is DAGVTQSPTHLIKTRGQQVTLRCSPKSGHDTVSWYQQALGQGPQFIFQYYEEEERQRGNFPDRFSGHQFPNYSSELNVNALLLGDSALYLCASTPYGRSYEQYFGPGTRLTVT.

This chain links TRBV6-6 with TRBJ2-2, with 9 bases that match TRBD2. CDR1 and CDR2 from the germline V gene are MNHNY and SVGAGI (reference sequence). Germline trimming cut 4 bases from V and 6 bases from J; bases unmatched to any gene: 3. The CDR3 runs to 14 residues. CDR3 bases: TGTGCCAGCAGTTTGATAGCGGGAGCCGGGGAGCTGTTTTTT. The encoded protein is CASSLIAGAGELFF.

The chain couples TRBV19 to TRBJ1-1; D unresolved. Germline-derived CDR1 and CDR2 are LNHDA and SQIVND (reference sequence). The CDR3 has 13 amino acids. Trimming took 5 bases from V and 2 from J, leaving 9 bases between them. The CDR3 loop reads CASSPWTNTEAFF. The CDR3 coding sequence is TGTGCCAGTAGTCCCTGGACTAACACTGAAGCTTTCTTT.

The chain is built from TRBV30 and TRBJ2-3; unclear D gene. Per the germline V gene, CDR1 is GTSNPN and CDR2 is SVGIG (reference sequence). This CDR3 spans 15 amino acids. V shed 3 bases and J shed 0 bases, with 13 bases lying between them. The CDR3 nucleotides read TGTGCCTGGAGCGCCGAGACTGATAGCACAGATACGCAGTATTTT. Protein: CAWSAETDSTDTQYF.

V usage is TRBV18 and J usage is TRBJ1-3, with 8 bases lining up with TRBD1. Looked up from germline, CDR1 is KGHSH and CDR2 is LQKENI. The CDR3 is 15 residues long. The ends lost 3 bases at V and 4 bases at J; junction bases unmatched: 5. CDR3 sequence reads: CASSPARTGGNTIYF. The CDR3 region has the DNA TGTGCCAGCTCACCTGCCCGGACAGGGGGAAACACCATATATTTT. Based on the CDR3 plus reference TRBV18 and TRBJ1-3, the full variable domain is NAGVMQNPRHLVRRRGQEARLRCSPMKGHSHVYWYRQLPEEGLKFMVYLQKENIIDESGMPKERFSAEFPKEGPSILRIQQVVRGDSAAYFCASSPARTGGNTIYFGEGSWLTVV.

The chain carries TRBV5-8 and TRBJ2-7; 7 bases map to TRBD1. The CDR3 has 14 residues. The ends lost 4 bases at V and 2 bases at J; junction bases unmatched: 6. Germline CDR1 SGHTS, CDR2 YDEGEE. The CDR3 here is CASSPLGQAYEQYF. The CDR3 DNA follows: TGTGCCAGCAGCCCCCTAGGACAGGCCTACGAGCAGTACTTC. The complete variable domain, with remaining parts taken from reference TRBV5-8 and TRBJ2-7, reads EAGVTQSPTHLIKTRGQQATLRCSPISGHTSVYWYQQALGLGLQFLLWYDEGEERNRGNFPPRFSGRQFPNYSSELNVNALELEDSALYLCASSPLGQAYEQYFGPGTRLTVT.

V is TRBV7-6 and J is TRBJ2-1; maybe TRBD1 (6 bases). CDR3 length: 12 residues. The germline V and J ends were trimmed by 1 base and 9 bases, with 7 bases remaining between them. Germline V gene lookup returns CDR1 SGHVS and CDR2 FNYEAQ. This CDR3 is CASSLEGGEQFF. The CDR3 coding sequence is TGTGCCAGCAGCTTAGAAGGGGGTGAGCAGTTCTTC.

The CDR3 reads CASIKGQAFF. DNA of the CDR3: TGTGCCAGCATCAAGGGGCAAGCTTTCTTT. J is TRBJ1-1 and V is TRBV28; D possibly corresponds to TRBD1 (5 bases). The germline CDR1 and CDR2 sequences are MDHEN and SYDVKM. Trimming pared 7 bases from V and 9 bases from J, leaving 9 bases between. The CDR3 is made up of 10 amino acids. Full variable domain (missing parts from reference TRBV28 and TRBJ1-1): DVKVTQSSRYLVKRTGEKVFLECVQDMDHENMFWYRQDPGLGLRLIYFSYDVKMKEKGDIPEGYSVSREKKERFSLILESASTNQTSMYLCASIKGQAFFGQGTRLTVV.

The genes are TRBV5-6 and TRBJ2-5; unclear D gene. In germline, CDR1 is SGHDT, CDR2 YYEEEE. The CDR3 contains 11 residues. The V end was cut by 4 bases, the J end by 2 bases, with 3 bases between. CDR3 loop: CASSQQETQYF. The CDR3 DNA reads as TGTGCCAGCAGCCAGCAAGAGACCCAGTACTTC.

The V and J genes are TRBV5-4 and TRBJ2-1; 8 positions match TRBD1. V shed 4 bases, J shed 6 bases, and the junction held 9 bases outside the gene matches. The germline V gene has CDR1 SGHNT and CDR2 YYREEE (reference sequence). The CDR3 runs 15 residues. CDR3 sequence reads: CASSGTDRAINEQFF. The DNA of the CDR3 is TGTGCCAGCAGCGGAACGGACAGGGCAATCAATGAGCAGTTCTTC.

The chain employs TRBV5-4 and TRBJ2-6, with 12 bases matching TRBD1. Germline trimming cut 2 bases from V and 4 bases from J; bases unmatched to any gene: 7. CDR3 size: 18 residues. Per germline, CDR1 SGHNT and CDR2 YYREEE (reference sequence). The CDR3 loop reads CASSFWGQGAVGANVLTF. The CDR3 nucleotides read TGTGCCAGCAGCTTTTGGGGACAGGGGGCGGTCGGGGCCAACGTCCTGACTTTC.

This rearrangement joins TRBV4-1 to TRBJ1-1, with TRBD1 as a possible D gene (5 bases). Germline CDR1 and CDR2: MGHRA and YSYEKL. The CDR3 extends over 14 amino acids. Trimming left V 0 bases short and J 3 bases short, with 8 bases between. The CDR3 loop is CASSQDRVDTEAFF. CDR3 nucleotide sequence: TGCGCCAGCAGCCAAGACAGGGTCGACACTGAAGCTTTCTTT.

The genes are TRBV28 and TRBJ2-7, with a tentative D call TRBD2 (5 bases). Germline CDR1 is MDHEN and CDR2 is SYDVKM. This CDR3 has 15 residues. V lost 5 bases, J lost 6 bases, and 20 bases lay in between. The CDR3 reads CASSPPGRLAGEQYF. CDR3 nucleotides: TGTGCCAGCAGTCCCCCCGGAAGGCTAGCTGGCGAGCAGTACTTC.

The chain recombines TRBV19 with TRBJ2-1; 7 bases align to TRBD2. The CDR3 consists of 16 residues. The germline V gene encodes CDR1 LNHDA and CDR2 SQIVND (reference sequence). The trim removed 3 bases at V and 7 bases at J, leaving 12 bases unmatched. The chain's CDR3 is CASSIRPGGVPNEQFF. The CDR3 nucleotides are TGTGCCAGTAGTATTCGTCCGGGAGGCGTGCCGAATGAGCAGTTCTTC.

The chain links TRBV7-8 to TRBJ1-5, with D possibly TRBD1 on 5 matching bases. Germline V CDR1 and CDR2: SGHVS, FQNEAQ. This CDR3 has 15 amino acids. Trimming cost V 1 base and J 8 bases, with 15 bases left between them. In DNA, the CDR3 is TGTGCCAGCAGCTTAGGTGTTCAGGGTATCGAGCCCCAGCATTTT. Translated: CASSLGVQGIEPQHF.

The chain combines TRBV28 with TRBJ1-5; TRBD1 might be the D (6 bases). Germline loops: CDR1 MDHEN, CDR2 SYDVKM. V was shortened by 8 bases and J by 5 bases, with 16 bases between the two germline ends. CDR3 length: 14 residues. The CDR3 region is CASDQGGSYQPQHF. The CDR3 DNA follows: TGTGCCAGCGACCAAGGGGGTTCATATCAGCCCCAGCATTTT. Using reference TRBV28 and TRBJ1-5 for the parts outside the CDR3, the full variable domain is DVKVTQSSRYLVKRTGEKVFLECVQDMDHENMFWYRQDPGLGLRLIYFSYDVKMKEKGDIPEGYSVSREKKERFSLILESASTNQTSMYLCASDQGGSYQPQHFGDGTRLSIL.

This clone was counted between two and nine times. J is TRBJ2-3 and V is TRBV12-2; the DNA was not compared with TRBD1, the D call given in the table. TRBV12-2 is annotated as a pseudogene. This CDR3 spans 15 amino acids. The CDR3 region has the DNA TGTGCAAGTCGCTTAGCGCCCAGGGTGGTAGATACGCAGTATTTT. Amino acid sequence: CASRLAPRVVDTQYF.

The V call is TRBV28, the J call TRBJ1-4; D remains unclear. This CDR3 contains 15 residues. Germline CDR1 and CDR2: MDHEN and SYDVKM. V shed 4 bases and J shed 10 bases, with 19 bases lying between them. This CDR3 is CASSSITTGRTKLFF. The CDR3, as DNA: TGTGCCAGCAGTTCCATTACGACCGGGAGAACAAAACTGTTTTTT.

J is TRBJ2-7 and V is TRBV28; 10 nucleotides align to TRBD1. Trimming cost V 6 bases and J 13 bases; bases outside gene matches: 30. This CDR3 has 19 amino acids. The germline CDR1 and CDR2 sequences are MDHEN and SYDVKM. The CDR3 sequence: CASSRFNPNTGTGAGGVYF. CDR3 bases: TGTGCCAGCAGCCGGTTCAACCCGAACACCGGGACAGGGGCGGGGGGAGTCTACTTC.

This clone has just one count. The gene calls are TRBV19 and TRBJ1-2; D is ambiguous. V lost 5 bases and J 0 bases, leaving 7 bases between the germline ends. The CDR3 is made up of 13 amino acids. Germline V CDR1 and CDR2: LNHDA, SQIVND (reference sequence). CDR3 amino acids: CASSATTNYGYTF. In DNA, the CDR3 is TGTGCCAGTAGTGCCACAACTAACTATGGCTACACCTTC.

V is TRBV28 and J is TRBJ2-7, with a tentative D call TRBD2 (6 bases). The CDR3 covers 14 residues. Between the trimmed V and J ends, which lost 5 bases and 5 bases, there was a span of 16 bases. Germline lookup yields CDR1 MDHEN and CDR2 SYDVKM. The CDR3 sequence is CASSPGGAYNEQYF. CDR3 nucleotides: TGTGCCAGCAGTCCCGGCGGGGCTTACAACGAGCAGTACTTC.

This clone was counted once. The chain recombines TRBV5-1 with TRBJ1-4, with 9 bases fitting TRBD1. Looked up from germline, CDR1 is SGHRS and CDR2 is YFSETQ. CDR3 size: 15 residues. The V gene end was trimmed by 1 base and the J gene end by 4 bases; junction bases not matched to a gene: 2. Written as DNA, the CDR3 is TGCGCCAGCAGCTTGCGACAGGGGGATAATGAAAAACTGTTTTTT. Translation gives CASSLRQGDNEKLFF. The full variable domain, its missing parts supplied by reference TRBV5-1 and TRBJ1-4, is KAGVTQTPRYLIKTRGQQVTLSCSPISGHRSVSWYQQTPGQGLQFLFEYFSETQRNKGNFPGRFSGRQFSNSRSEMNVSTLELGDSALYLCASSLRQGDNEKLFFGSGTQLSVL.

This clone appeared a single time. V usage is TRBV10-3 and J usage is TRBJ2-3, with 7 bases lining up with TRBD2. The CDR3 totals 18 residues. CDR1 is ENHRY, CDR2 SYGVKD, per germline. The trim removed 0 bases at V and 2 bases at J, leaving 11 bases unmatched. The CDR3 here is CAISESIRPSGSTDTQYF. The CDR3 nucleotides read TGTGCCATCAGTGAGTCGATCCGTCCTAGCGGATCCACAGATACGCAGTATTTT.

V and J are TRBV14 and TRBJ2-7; 9 bases map to TRBD1. The CDR3 runs to 16 residues. Germline V CDR1 and CDR2: SGHDN, FVKESK. Losses at the gene ends were 1 base for V and 8 bases for J; bases not matched to a gene: 12. The CDR3 coding sequence is TGTGCCAGCAGCCAAGGGGGACAGGGTCCCTTCGGAAAGCAGTACTTC. This translates into CASSQGGQGPFGKQYF.

This clone was picked up one time. This rearrangement joins TRBV28 to TRBJ1-1, with 8 bases fitting TRBD1. The J segment lost 8 bases and the V segment lost 6 bases, leaving 2 bases of the junction unmatched. Germline CDR1 reads MDHEN; CDR2 reads SYDVKM. The length of the CDR3 is 11 residues. The CDR3: CASRGDREAFF. CDR3 sequence (DNA): TGTGCCAGCAGGGGGGACAGGGAAGCTTTCTTT.

This clone was detected only once. V usage is TRBV27 and J usage is TRBJ1-4; TRBD1 agrees at 7 bases. With V trimmed by 2 bases and J by 3 bases, 6 bases remained unmatched. CDR1 and CDR2 (germline): MNHEY, SMNVEV (reference sequence). The CDR3 runs to 16 residues. The CDR3 protein is CASSLGTASPNEKLFF. The DNA of the CDR3 is TGTGCCAGCAGTTTAGGGACAGCCTCGCCTAATGAAAAACTGTTTTTT.